Listed here are 13 T cell receptor beta chains from one sample, sequenced in a study of CD8 T cells in ankylosing spondylitis. General study findings and limits: Several highly homologous variants formed a TCR beta motif that appeared characteristic of ankylosing spondylitis blood.

For these TCRs, the target antigens are not known. Each CDR3 protein is one row after TCRdb ran MiXCR on the 5' RACE reads. This sample has 450,000 or so distinct CDR3 sequences, with more than 25% found just once. Sequenced material: blood, either unsorted or a sorted T cell fraction (not recorded which). All receptors derive from a male donor with ankylosing spondylitis.

The chain has TRBV20-1 and TRBJ2-1; the match to TRBD2 covers 9 bases. The CDR3 has 20 residues. V lost 0 bases and J lost 0; bases outside the gene matches: 15. Per germline, CDR1 DFQATT and CDR2 SNEGSKA (reference sequence). CDR3 DNA sequence: TGCAGTGCTAGAGATCCCGCTAGCGGGGACGTCCTGAGCTCCTACAATGAGCAGTTCTTC. Its protein product is CSARDPASGDVLSSYNEQFF.

A few counts support this clonotype. The chain carries TRBV5-1 and TRBJ1-1; D not resolved. This CDR3 spans 14 amino acids. The V end was cut by 0 bases, the J end by 5 bases, with 11 bases between. Germline CDR1 is SGHRS and CDR2 is YFSETQ. DNA of the CDR3: TGCGCCAGCAGCTTGGGTCGCCCGGGAACTGAAGCTTTCTTT. This gives the protein CASSLGRPGTEAFF.

This clonotype has a handful of counts. V is TRBV5-1 and J is TRBJ2-3; no firm D call. This CDR3 spans 15 amino acids. The V end lost 1 base, the J end lost 0 bases, and 9 bases lay between the germline ends. The germline CDR1 and CDR2 sequences are SGHRS and YFSETQ. CDR3 nucleotide sequence: TGCGCCAGCAGCTTGCAGGCGCATAGCACAGATACGCAGTATTTT. Protein sequence: CASSLQAHSTDTQYF.

The rearrangement joins TRBV10-3 to TRBJ1-4, with TRBD1 matching 9 bases. Per germline, CDR1 ENHRY and CDR2 SYGVKD. Trimming cost V 2 bases and J 4 bases; bases outside gene matches: 2. The length of the CDR3 is 15 residues. The CDR3 DNA is TGTGCCATCAGTGAGGCGGGACAGGGTAATGAAAAACTGTTTTTT. Its protein product is CAISEAGQGNEKLFF.

J is TRBJ2-5 and V is TRBV20-1, with D possibly matching TRBD2 (7 bases). Germline V gives CDR1 DFQATT, CDR2 SNEGSKA (reference sequence). Deletions cut 6 bases from V and 0 bases from J, with 14 bases between. The length of the CDR3 is 14 residues. The CDR3 bases are TGCAGTGCCGCGGAGGGGGGGTACCAAGAGACCCAGTACTTC. Protein sequence: CSAAEGGYQETQYF.

This chain joins TRBV7-2 and TRBJ1-2; 7 nucleotides align to TRBD1. The V and J ends lost 7 bases and 5 bases, in that order; junction bases with no gene match: 10. Germline V CDR1 and CDR2: SGHTA, FQGNSA. CDR3 length: 14 amino acids. In DNA form, the CDR3 reads TGTGCCAGCAACCCTATGGGACAGATGTATGGCTACACCTTC. Translated, it gives CASNPMGQMYGYTF. The variable domain in full, with the rest retrieved from reference TRBV7-2 and TRBJ1-2, is GAGVSQSPSNKVTEKGKDVELRCDPISGHTALYWYRQSLGQGLEFLIYFQGNSAPDKSGLPSDRFSAERTGGSVSTLTIQRTQQEDSAVYLCASNPMGQMYGYTFGSGTRLTVV.

V gene TRBV7-9 combines with J gene TRBJ2-1; D gene unclear. Looked up from germline, CDR1 is SEHNR and CDR2 is FQNEAQ (reference sequence). Trimming took off 5 bases at V and 0 bases at J, with 11 bases between the two ends. The CDR3 runs 15 residues. This CDR3 reads CASSLTLSSYNEQFF. CDR3 sequence (DNA): TGTGCCAGCAGCCTAACCCTTAGCTCCTACAATGAGCAGTTCTTC.

In its sample, this clonotype was seen a few times. The rearrangement links TRBV6-1 to TRBJ1-5, with D possibly TRBD1 on 5 matching bases. The V end lost 6 bases, the J end lost 6 bases, and 15 bases lay between the germline ends. Germline assignment: CDR1 MNHNS and CDR2 SASEGT. The CDR3 length is 14 residues. DNA of the CDR3: TGTGCCAGCAGCCCCAGGGCGGAACTTCAGCCCCAGCATTTT. As protein: CASSPRAELQPQHF.

This clonotype turned up a few times. The V call is TRBV11-2, the J call TRBJ2-3, with D possibly TRBD1 on 5 matching bases. Germline CDR1 and CDR2: SGHAT and FQNNGV. CDR3 length: 17 residues. Trimming took 0 bases from V and 3 from J, leaving 16 bases between them. The CDR3 DNA reads TGTGCCAGCAGCTTAGAACCTGGGGCAGGACGAACAGATACGCAGTATTTT. It yields the protein CASSLEPGAGRTDTQYF.

This clonotype has a handful of counts. This chain connects TRBV12-3 or TRBV12-4 to TRBJ2-7, with TRBD2 matching 15 bases. The CDR3 extends over 16 amino acids. V shed 5 bases and J 2 bases; nucleotides not matched to a gene: 4. In DNA, the CDR3 is TGTGCCAGCAGTCTGGGACTAGCGGGAGGCCCCTACGAGCAGTACGTC. Encoded protein: CASSLGLAGGPYEQYV.

This clonotype was seen a handful of times. This chain uses TRBV5-1 with TRBJ1-2; D ambiguous. CDR1 is SGHRS, CDR2 YFSETQ, per germline. This CDR3 comprises 14 residues. V lost 3 bases, J lost 6 bases, and 15 bases lay in between. The CDR3 nucleotides read TGCGCCAGCAGCTCGATGGGTTTGGGGAATGGCTACACCTTC. It encodes CASSSMGLGNGYTF.

This clonotype occurred a few times. CDR3 nucleotide sequence: TGTGCCACCGGGGGGGATACGGATGAGCAGTTCTTC. This encodes CATGGDTDEQFF. The gene calls are TRBV24-1 and TRBJ2-1; the match to TRBD2 covers 7 bases. The CDR3 has 12 residues. Germline V gene sequence: CDR1 KGHDR, CDR2 SFDVKD. Trimming removed 9 bases from V and 8 bases from J; junction bases left unmatched: 6.

At least ten counts were recorded for this clonotype. This sequence joins TRBV18 and TRBJ2-7, with TRBD1 as a possible D gene (5 bases). The CDR3 consists of 13 residues. The germline V gene has CDR1 KGHSH and CDR2 LQKENI. The V and J ends lost 6 bases and 2 bases respectively, with 11 bases between them. The CDR3: CASSQPGTYEQYF. For the CDR3, the DNA is TGTGCCAGCTCCCAACCAGGGACCTACGAGCAGTACTTC.